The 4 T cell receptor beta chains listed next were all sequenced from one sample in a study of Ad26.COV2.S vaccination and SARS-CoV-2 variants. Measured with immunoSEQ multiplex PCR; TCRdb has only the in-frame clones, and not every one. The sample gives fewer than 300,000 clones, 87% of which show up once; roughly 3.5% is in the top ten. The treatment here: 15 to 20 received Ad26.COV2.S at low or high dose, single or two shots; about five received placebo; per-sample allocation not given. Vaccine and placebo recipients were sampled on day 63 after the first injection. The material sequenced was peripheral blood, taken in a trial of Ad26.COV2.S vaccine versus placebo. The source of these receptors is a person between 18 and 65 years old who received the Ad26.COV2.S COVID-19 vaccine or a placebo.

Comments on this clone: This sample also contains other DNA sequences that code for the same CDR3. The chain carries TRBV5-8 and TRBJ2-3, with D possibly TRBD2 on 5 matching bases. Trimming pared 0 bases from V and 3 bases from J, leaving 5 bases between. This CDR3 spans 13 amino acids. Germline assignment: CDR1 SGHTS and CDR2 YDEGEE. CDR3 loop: CASSLAGTDTQYF. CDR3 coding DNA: TGTGCCAGCAGCTTGGCGGGGACAGATACGCAGTATTTT.

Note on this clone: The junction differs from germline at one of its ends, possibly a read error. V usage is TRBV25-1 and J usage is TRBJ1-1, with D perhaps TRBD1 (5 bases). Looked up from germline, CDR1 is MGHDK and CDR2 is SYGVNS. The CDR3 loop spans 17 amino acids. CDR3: CAGSEYAGRGESTEAFF. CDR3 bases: TGTGCCGGCAGTGAATATGCCGGCCGAGGGGAATCCACTGAAGCTTTCTTT.

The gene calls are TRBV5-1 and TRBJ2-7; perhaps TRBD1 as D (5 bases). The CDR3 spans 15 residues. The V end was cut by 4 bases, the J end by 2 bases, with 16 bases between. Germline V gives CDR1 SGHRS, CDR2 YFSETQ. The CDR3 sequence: CASSTDTTKTYEQYF. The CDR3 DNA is TGCGCCAGCAGCACGGACACAACGAAAACCTACGAGCAGTACTTC.

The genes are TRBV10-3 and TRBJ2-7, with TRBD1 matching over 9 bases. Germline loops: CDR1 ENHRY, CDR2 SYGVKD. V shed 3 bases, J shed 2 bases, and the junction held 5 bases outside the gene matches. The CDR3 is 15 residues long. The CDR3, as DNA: TGTGCCATCAGTGACTTGGACAGGGGAACCTACGAGCAGTACTTC. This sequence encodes CAISDLDRGTYEQYF.